These 25 T cell receptor beta chains were all obtained from the same sample, sequenced in a study of OX40 agonist ivuxolimab in advanced cancers. The repertoire was sequenced with immunoSEQ multiplex PCR; TCRdb's copy has only in-frame clones and lacks some. This sample has 9,500 to 14,000 clones, with approximately 75% found just once. Material: CD4+ or CD8+ T cells sorted from blood, obtained in a trial of the OX40 agonist ivuxolimab. The receptors originated from an adult with an advanced solid tumor such as melanoma, head and neck, liver or kidney cancer.

This clone was seen only once. The V gene is TRBV5-6, the J gene TRBJ2-4, with D maybe TRBD2 (5 bases). V was pared by 4 bases and J by 8 bases, with 19 bases between. The germline V gene encodes CDR1 SGHDT and CDR2 YYEEEE. The CDR3 contains 15 residues. The CDR3 sequence is CASSNGVFKGYIQYF. CDR3 DNA sequence: TGTGCCAGCAGCAACGGGGTCTTCAAGGGATACATTCAGTACTTC.

Turning to this clone: A read error may account for a junction end that differs from germline. This chain uses TRBV7-6 with TRBJ2-7, with no clear D. The CDR3 has 11 residues. Germline loops: CDR1 SGHVS, CDR2 FNYEAQ. CDR3 nucleotide sequence: TGTGCCAGCAGCTTAGTTGGGCCCCACCTCTTC. Residues: CASSLVGPHLF.

This clone has more than one count but fewer than ten. The CDR3 region is CASSTDGSYNSPLHF. For the CDR3, the DNA is TGTGCCAGCAGCACCGACGGATCCTATAATTCACCCCTCCACTTT. The chain employs TRBV7-6 and TRBJ1-6; D remains unclear. Per the germline V gene, CDR1 is SGHVS and CDR2 is FNYEAQ. Trimming stripped 5 bases from V and 1 base from J, with 9 bases between. The CDR3 totals 15 residues.

This clone has only a few counts. The J gene is TRBJ2-7, the V gene TRBV6-1, with TRBD2 matching over 14 bases. Germline CDR1 and CDR2: MNHNS and SASEGT. The CDR3 is 13 amino acids. V shed 8 bases, J shed 3 bases, and the junction held 0 bases outside the gene matches. This CDR3 is CASGTSGGYEQYF. In DNA form, the CDR3 reads TGTGCCAGCGGGACTAGCGGGGGCTACGAGCAGTACTTC.

The chain uses TRBV27 and TRBJ1-1; D might be TRBD1 (5 bases). This CDR3 region has 14 residues. Germline CDR1 MNHEY, CDR2 SMNVEV (reference sequence). Trimming took 0 bases from V and 4 from J, leaving 9 bases between them. CDR3 nucleotide sequence: TGTGCCAGCAGTTTATCGATCGGGGGCACTGAAGCTTTCTTT. The encoded protein is CASSLSIGGTEAFF.

The rearrangement joins TRBV11-1 to TRBJ2-3; the D gene is possibly TRBD2 (6 bases). This CDR3 spans 15 amino acids. Germline V lookup: CDR1 SGHAT, CDR2 FQDESV (reference sequence). V was clipped by 5 bases and J by 2 bases, with 14 bases between them. In nucleotides, the CDR3 is TGTGCCAGCAGCCAATGGCGGGGAATCACAGATACGCAGTATTTT. It encodes CASSQWRGITDTQYF.

The rearrangement joins TRBV9 to TRBJ2-5, with 8 bases matching TRBD2. V dropped 0 bases and J dropped 0; count of bases not matched to a gene: 7. The germline V gene encodes CDR1 SGDLS and CDR2 YYNGEE. This CDR3 comprises 17 residues. As DNA, the CDR3 is TGTGCCAGCAGCGTAGCTACGCCTAGCGGGTACCAAGAGACCCAGTACTTC. It yields the protein CASSVATPSGYQETQYF.

The chain links TRBV19 to TRBJ2-3, with TRBD2 as a possible D gene (6 bases). V was shortened by 3 bases and J by 5 bases, with 12 bases between the two germline ends. This CDR3 spans 14 amino acids. Per germline, CDR1 LNHDA and CDR2 SQIVND (reference sequence). The CDR3 DNA follows: TGTGCCAGTAGTATCAGACTAGTCATAGATACGCAGTATTTT. Translating gives CASSIRLVIDTQYF.

The V and J genes are TRBV9 and TRBJ2-3, with 8 bases that match TRBD2. V gave up 4 bases and J gave up 1 base; unmatched junction bases: 5. Germline lookup yields CDR1 SGDLS and CDR2 YYNGEE. The CDR3 sequence is 15 residues long. CDR3 sequence reads: CASSPGLAGTDTQYF. CDR3 in DNA: TGTGCCAGCAGCCCTGGACTAGCTGGCACAGATACGCAGTATTTT. Full variable domain (outside the CDR3, taken from reference TRBV9 and TRBJ2-3): DSGVTQTPKHLITATGQRVTLRCSPRSGDLSVYWYQQSLDQGLQFLIQYYNGEERAKGNILERFSAQQFPDLHSELNLSSLELGDSALYFCASSPGLAGTDTQYFGPGTRLTVL.

The genes are TRBV29-1 and TRBJ2-1; the match to TRBD1 covers 7 bases. Germline V lookup: CDR1 SQVTM, CDR2 ANQGSEA. The CDR3 totals 14 residues. With 7 bases clipped from V and 0 bases from J, the junction kept 6 bases outside the gene matches. CDR3 region: CSGERDSSYNEQFF. CDR3 DNA sequence: TGCAGCGGCGAACGGGACAGCTCCTACAATGAGCAGTTCTTC.

The genes are TRBV11-2 and TRBJ2-3, with D tentatively TRBD2 (6 bases). Per the germline V gene, CDR1 is SGHAT and CDR2 is FQNNGV. The V end lost 0 bases, the J end lost 6 bases, and 16 bases lay between the germline ends. The CDR3 covers 16 residues. For the CDR3, the DNA is TGTGCCAGCAGCTTAGAGGGTTGGCCAGGGAGGGATACGCAGTATTTT. Its translation is CASSLEGWPGRDTQYF.

This clone is medium-sized. This chain joins TRBV5-1 and TRBJ2-3; 9 nucleotides match TRBD1. Germline CDR1 reads SGHRS; CDR2 reads YFSETQ. CDR3 length: 17 amino acids. The V gene end was trimmed by 4 bases and the J gene end by 0 bases; junction bases not matched to a gene: 9. The CDR3, as DNA: TGCGCCAGCAGCCGCGGGACAGGGACATCTAGCACAGATACGCAGTATTTT. Residues: CASSRGTGTSSTDTQYF.

DNA of the CDR3: TGTGCCAGCAGGCCGGGACTAGGGGGCTCCTACGAGCAGTACTTC. Its translation: CASRPGLGGSYEQYF. The chain joins TRBV25-1 to TRBJ2-7; TRBD2 agrees at 8 bases. This CDR3 has 15 amino acids. The trim removed 6 bases at V and 0 bases at J, leaving 7 bases unmatched. CDR1 MGHDK and CDR2 SYGVNS come from the germline V gene.

The chain carries TRBV19 and TRBJ2-5, with 9 bases that match TRBD1. Trimming took 3 bases from V and 2 from J; bases not matched to a gene: 7. Germline V gives CDR1 LNHDA, CDR2 SQIVND (reference sequence). The CDR3 runs to 16 residues. CDR3 sequence: CASSIGGTGLQETQYF. The CDR3 DNA is TGTGCCAGTAGTATTGGTGGGACAGGGTTACAAGAGACCCAGTACTTC.

The chain links TRBV5-1 to TRBJ2-5; 9 bases agree with TRBD2. This CDR3 contains 16 residues. Germline trimming cut 3 bases from V and 3 bases from J; bases unmatched to any gene: 9. Germline lookup yields CDR1 SGHRS and CDR2 YFSETQ. Here the CDR3 reads CASSSGRLAVEETQYF. The CDR3 DNA is TGCGCCAGCAGCTCCGGCCGACTAGCGGTAGAAGAGACCCAGTACTTC.

The chain is built from TRBV4-1 and TRBJ2-7; TRBD1 aligns across 12 bases. Germline CDR1 and CDR2: MGHRA and YSYEKL. The CDR3 loop spans 15 amino acids. V lost 0 bases and J lost 6; bases outside the gene matches: 3. The CDR3 spells CASSQEGTGGREQYF. The CDR3 DNA follows: TGCGCCAGCAGCCAAGAAGGGACAGGGGGCCGCGAGCAGTACTTC.

The CDR3, as DNA: TGTGCCATCGGGGCTAGCGGGAGCACAGATACGCAGTATTTT. Translated, it gives CAIGASGSTDTQYF. The chain employs TRBV10-3 and TRBJ2-3, with 8 bases aligning to TRBD2. From germline, CDR1 is ENHRY and CDR2 SYGVKD. CDR3 size: 14 residues. V shed 8 bases, J shed 0 bases, and the junction held 4 bases outside the gene matches.

The chain has TRBV4-1 and TRBJ1-4; D not resolved. The V and J ends lost 1 base and 7 bases respectively, with 19 bases between them. The CDR3 extends over 17 amino acids. Germline V gene sequence: CDR1 MGHRA, CDR2 YSYEKL. The CDR3 bases are TGCGCCAGCAGCCAAGGGTTAGATAACAGCCCCTTTGAAAAACTGTTTTTT. Amino acids: CASSQGLDNSPFEKLFF.

The rearrangement uses TRBV5-5 and TRBJ2-7, with D possibly matching TRBD1 (6 bases). CDR3 size: 14 residues. Germline CDR1 SGHKS, CDR2 YYEKEE (reference sequence). With 5 bases removed from V and 3 bases from J, the gap between germline ends came to 15 bases. CDR3 in amino acids: CASSPVAGDYEQYF. The CDR3 DNA follows: TGTGCCAGCAGTCCGGTGGCAGGGGACTACGAGCAGTACTTC. Using reference TRBV5-5 and TRBJ2-7 for the parts outside the CDR3, the full variable domain is DAGVTQSPTHLIKTRGQQVTLRCSPISGHKSVSWYQQVLGQGPQFIFQYYEKEERGRGNFPDRFSARQFPNYSSELNVNALLLGDSALYLCASSPVAGDYEQYFGPGTRLTVT.

This sequence joins TRBV9 and TRBJ1-1; perhaps TRBD1 as D (5 bases). This CDR3 has 16 amino acids. Germline loops: CDR1 SGDLS, CDR2 YYNGEE. V lost 4 bases and J lost 3, with 19 bases in between. The CDR3 loop is CASSRGRGQWDTEAFF. The CDR3 DNA is TGTGCCAGCAGCCGAGGGAGGGGCCAGTGGGACACTGAAGCTTTCTTT.

Turning to this clone: At one of its ends the junction is not consistent with the germline gene, which may arise from a read error. This chain joins TRBV5-1 and TRBJ2-1; D is unresolved. CDR1 SGHRS and CDR2 YFSETQ come from the germline V gene. The CDR3 length is 14 residues. CDR3 sequence reads: CASSLLQPYNEQFF. The DNA of the CDR3 is TGTGCCAGCAGCTTGCTACAACCTTACAATGAGCAGTTCTTC.

J is TRBJ2-1 and V is TRBV7-9; D ambiguous. The V end lost 2 bases, the J end lost 4 bases, and 9 bases lay between the germline ends. CDR3 length: 14 residues. Germline-derived CDR1 and CDR2 are SEHNR and FQNEAQ (reference sequence). The CDR3 is CASSLRPNYNEQFF. CDR3 nucleotide sequence: TGTGCCAGCAGCTTACGGCCCAATTACAATGAGCAGTTCTTC.

The chain links TRBV27 to TRBJ2-7; D is uncertain. The CDR3 contains 12 residues. CDR1 and CDR2 (germline): MNHEY, SMNVEV (reference sequence). Trimming left V 7 bases short and J 4 bases short, with 11 bases between. The CDR3 DNA is TGTGCCAGCAAAGCCATACCATACGAGCAGTACTTC. Its protein is CASKAIPYEQYF.

This clone was seen just once. V usage is TRBV21-1 and J usage is TRBJ2-1; TRBD2, the D gene given by the table, was not confirmed from the DNA. TRBV21-1 is given as a pseudogene. The CDR3 totals 18 residues. CDR3 DNA sequence: TGTGCCAGCAGCAATGGCAGACGCGGGAGCCCCATTCGCCATGAGCAGTTCTTC. Translation: CASSNGRRGSPIRHEQFF.

This rearrangement joins TRBV7-9 to TRBJ1-1; 8 nucleotides agree with TRBD1. This CDR3 spans 14 amino acids. The V gene's germline CDR1 is SEHNR and CDR2 FQNEAQ (reference sequence). The trim removed 5 bases at V and 7 bases at J, leaving 9 bases unmatched. CDR3 sequence: CASSLGQGIIEAFF. The CDR3 bases are TGTGCCAGCAGCCTAGGACAGGGAATTATTGAAGCTTTCTTT.